The 4 T cell receptor beta chains reported below all come from one sample, sequenced in a study of beta chain features in type 1 diabetes. Sequencing targeted expressed TCRB transcripts, as all isolated RNA had been reverse transcribed. Clones were read by immunoSEQ multiplex PCR, and TCRdb kept only the in-frame ones, dropping some. The table shows 350,000 to 450,000 clones, with around 14% occurring only once. The sequenced material came from naive CD4+ T cells from blood. The receptors were gathered from a man aged 25-45 years in good health.

This clone appeared a few times. The chain is built from TRBV2 and TRBJ1-2; 11 positions match TRBD1. This CDR3 is 12 amino acids long. V shed 6 bases and J 10 bases; nucleotides not matched to a gene: 4. Germline loops: CDR1 SNHLY, CDR2 FYNNEI. In DNA, the CDR3 is TGTGCCAGCAGGAGGACAGGGGGCCTCTACACCTTC. Amino acids: CASRRTGGLYTF.

This clone was seen a few times. The J gene is TRBJ2-5, the V gene TRBV15; 8 bases are a match to TRBD2. CDR1 LNHNV and CDR2 YYDKDF come from the germline V gene (reference sequence). The ends lost 1 base at V and 1 base at J; junction bases unmatched: 5. The CDR3 is 16 amino acids. The DNA of the CDR3 is TGTGCCACCAGCAGAGTGGGCCTAGCGGGCCAAGAGACCCAGTACTTC. Its protein product is CATSRVGLAGQETQYF.

In this sample, this clone turned up a few times. The rearrangement uses TRBV7-9 and TRBJ2-5; 7 bases match TRBD1. The CDR3 length is 15 residues. The V gene's germline CDR1 is SEHNR and CDR2 FQNEAQ (reference sequence). V lost 5 bases to trimming and J lost 6 bases; unmatched junction nucleotides: 12. The CDR3 DNA is TGTGCCAGCAGCCAAGGTACGACAGGGAAGAAGACCCAGTACTTC. This translates into CASSQGTTGKKTQYF.

This chain joins TRBV30 and TRBJ2-1, with D tentatively TRBD1 or TRBD2 (5 bases each). V was pared by 4 bases and J by 8 bases, with 18 bases between. The CDR3 runs 14 residues. Per the germline V gene, CDR1 is GTSNPN and CDR2 is SVGIG (reference sequence). The CDR3 loop is CAWKLKGSPDEQFF. CDR3 nucleotide sequence: TGTGCCTGGAAATTGAAGGGGAGTCCCGATGAGCAGTTCTTC.